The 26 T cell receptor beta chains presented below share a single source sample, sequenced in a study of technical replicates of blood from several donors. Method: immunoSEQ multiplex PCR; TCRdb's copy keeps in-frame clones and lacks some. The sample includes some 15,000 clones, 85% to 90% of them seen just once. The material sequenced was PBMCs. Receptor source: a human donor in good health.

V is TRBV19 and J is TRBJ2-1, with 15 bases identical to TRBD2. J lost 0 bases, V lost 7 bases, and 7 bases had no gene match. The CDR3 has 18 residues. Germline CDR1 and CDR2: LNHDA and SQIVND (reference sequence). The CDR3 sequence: CASMGLAGGSRSYNEQFF. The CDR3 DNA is TGTGCCAGTATGGGACTAGCGGGAGGTTCTCGCTCCTACAATGAGCAGTTCTTC.

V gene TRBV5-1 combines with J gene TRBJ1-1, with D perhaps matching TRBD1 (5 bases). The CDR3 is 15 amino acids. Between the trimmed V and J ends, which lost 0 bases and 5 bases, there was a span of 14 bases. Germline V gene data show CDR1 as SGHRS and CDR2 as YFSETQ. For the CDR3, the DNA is TGCGCCAGCAGCTTGGTTTGGGGCTTGGGTACTGAAGCTTTCTTT. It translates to CASSLVWGLGTEAFF.

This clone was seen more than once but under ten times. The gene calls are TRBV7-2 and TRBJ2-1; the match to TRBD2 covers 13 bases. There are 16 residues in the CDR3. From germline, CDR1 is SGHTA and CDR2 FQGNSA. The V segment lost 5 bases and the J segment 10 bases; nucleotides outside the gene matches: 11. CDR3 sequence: CASSRSGTSGIGEQFF. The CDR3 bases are TGTGCCAGCAGCCGATCAGGGACTAGCGGGATTGGGGAGCAGTTCTTC.

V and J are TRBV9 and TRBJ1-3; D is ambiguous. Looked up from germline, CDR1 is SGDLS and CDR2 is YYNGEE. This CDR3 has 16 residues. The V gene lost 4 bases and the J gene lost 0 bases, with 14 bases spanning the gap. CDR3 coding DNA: TGTGCCAGCAGCCCCCGGACGGGGAGCTCTGGAAACACCATATATTTT. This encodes CASSPRTGSSGNTIYF.

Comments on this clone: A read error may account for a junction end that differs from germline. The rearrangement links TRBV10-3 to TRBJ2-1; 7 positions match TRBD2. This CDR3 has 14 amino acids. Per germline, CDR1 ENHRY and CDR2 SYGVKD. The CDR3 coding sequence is TGTGCCATCAGGTCGGCGACTAGCTACGATGAGCAGTTCTTC. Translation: CAIRSATSYDEQFF.

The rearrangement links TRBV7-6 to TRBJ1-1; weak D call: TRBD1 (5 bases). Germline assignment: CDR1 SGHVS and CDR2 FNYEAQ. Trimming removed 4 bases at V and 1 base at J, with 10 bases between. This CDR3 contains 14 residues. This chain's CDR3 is CASSSGLRNTEAFF. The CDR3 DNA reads TGTGCCAGCAGCTCGGGACTGAGGAACACTGAAGCTTTCTTT.

CDR3 nucleotide sequence: TGTGCCAGCAGCTTAGCCTCGGGACTAGCTTACTACGAGCAGTACTTC. Its protein is CASSLASGLAYYEQYF. The chain combines TRBV7-8 with TRBJ2-7; 9 nucleotides line up with TRBD2. The CDR3 has 16 amino acids. Germline-derived CDR1 and CDR2 are SGHVS and FQNEAQ. V was pared by 0 bases and J by 3 bases, with 6 bases of the junction left unmatched.

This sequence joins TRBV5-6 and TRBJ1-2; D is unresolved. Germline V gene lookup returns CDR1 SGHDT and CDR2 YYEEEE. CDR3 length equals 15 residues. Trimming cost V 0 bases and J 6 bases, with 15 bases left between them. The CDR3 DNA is TGTGCCAGCAGCTTGGGGGTTCTAGGTGGAGATGGCTACACCTTC. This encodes CASSLGVLGGDGYTF. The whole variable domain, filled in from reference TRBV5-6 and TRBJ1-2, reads DAGVTQSPTHLIKTRGQQVTLRCSPKSGHDTVSWYQQALGQGPQFIFQYYEEEERQRGNFPDRFSGHQFPNYSSELNVNALLLGDSALYLCASSLGVLGGDGYTFGSGTRLTVV.

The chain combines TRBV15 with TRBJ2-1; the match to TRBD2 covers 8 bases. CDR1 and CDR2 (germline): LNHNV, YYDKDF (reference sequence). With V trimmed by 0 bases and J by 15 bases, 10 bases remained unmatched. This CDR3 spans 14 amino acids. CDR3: CATSRDMRREVRFF. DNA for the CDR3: TGTGCCACCAGCAGAGATATGAGGCGGGAGGTAAGGTTCTTC.

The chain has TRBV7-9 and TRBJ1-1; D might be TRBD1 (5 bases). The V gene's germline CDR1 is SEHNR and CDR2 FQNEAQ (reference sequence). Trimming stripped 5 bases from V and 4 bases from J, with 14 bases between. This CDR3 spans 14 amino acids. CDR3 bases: TGTGCCAGCAGCCCGACCAGGGAGGGCACTGAAGCTTTCTTT. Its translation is CASSPTREGTEAFF. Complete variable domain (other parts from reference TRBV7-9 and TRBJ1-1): DTGVSQNPRHKITKRGQNVTFRCDPISEHNRLYWYRQTLGQGPEFLTYFQNEAQLEKSRLLSDRFSAERPKGSFSTLEIQRTEQGDSAMYLCASSPTREGTEAFFGQGTRLTVV.

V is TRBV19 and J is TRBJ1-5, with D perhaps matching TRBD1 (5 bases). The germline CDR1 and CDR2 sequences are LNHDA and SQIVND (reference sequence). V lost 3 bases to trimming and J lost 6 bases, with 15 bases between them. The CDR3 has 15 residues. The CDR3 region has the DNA TGTGCCAGTAGTATCGGAGCAGGGTTGGGTCAGCCCCAGCATTTT. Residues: CASSIGAGLGQPQHF.

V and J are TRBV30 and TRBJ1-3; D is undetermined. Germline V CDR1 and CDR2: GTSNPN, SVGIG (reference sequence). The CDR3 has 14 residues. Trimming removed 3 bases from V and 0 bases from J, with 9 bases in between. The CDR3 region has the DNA TGTGCCTGGAGCAACCAGTACTCTGGAAACACCATATATTTT. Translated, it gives CAWSNQYSGNTIYF.

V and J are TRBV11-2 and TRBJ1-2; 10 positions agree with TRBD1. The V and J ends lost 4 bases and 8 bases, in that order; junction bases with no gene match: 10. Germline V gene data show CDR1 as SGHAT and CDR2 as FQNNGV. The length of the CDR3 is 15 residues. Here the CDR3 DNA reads TGTGCCAGCAGCTCAACCGGGACAGGGGCTTTCGGCTACACCTTC. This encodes CASSSTGTGAFGYTF.

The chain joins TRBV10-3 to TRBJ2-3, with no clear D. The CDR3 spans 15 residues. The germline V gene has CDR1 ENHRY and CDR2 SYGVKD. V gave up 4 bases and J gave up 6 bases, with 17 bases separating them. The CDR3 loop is CAISGGPSVGDTQYF. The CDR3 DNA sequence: TGTGCCATCAGTGGAGGCCCGTCTGTAGGTGATACGCAGTATTTT.

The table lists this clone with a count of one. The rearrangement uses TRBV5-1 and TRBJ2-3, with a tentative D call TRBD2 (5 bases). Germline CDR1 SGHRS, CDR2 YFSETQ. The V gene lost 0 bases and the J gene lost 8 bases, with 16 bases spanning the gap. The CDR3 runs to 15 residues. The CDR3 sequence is CASSLAVSSGSTQYF. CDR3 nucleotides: TGCGCCAGCAGCTTGGCAGTGAGCTCTGGGAGTACGCAGTATTTT.

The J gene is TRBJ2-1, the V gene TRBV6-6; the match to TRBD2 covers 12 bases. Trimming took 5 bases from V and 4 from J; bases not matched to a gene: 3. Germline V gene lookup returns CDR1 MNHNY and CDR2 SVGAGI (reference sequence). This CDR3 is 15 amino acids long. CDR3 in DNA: TGTGCCAGCAGTAACGGACTAGCGGGATACAATGAGCAGTTCTTC. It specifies CASSNGLAGYNEQFF.

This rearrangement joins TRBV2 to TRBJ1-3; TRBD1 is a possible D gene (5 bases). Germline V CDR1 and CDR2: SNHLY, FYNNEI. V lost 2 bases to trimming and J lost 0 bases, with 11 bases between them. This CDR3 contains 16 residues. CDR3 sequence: CASSEIQGTSGNTIYF. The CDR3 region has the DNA TGTGCCAGCAGTGAAATCCAGGGAACCTCTGGAAACACCATATATTTT.

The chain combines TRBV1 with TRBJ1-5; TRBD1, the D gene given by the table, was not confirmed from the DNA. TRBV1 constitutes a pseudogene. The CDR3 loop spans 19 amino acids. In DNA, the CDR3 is TGCACCAGCAGCCAAGTGGGGACACGTCTAAAGAATAGCAATCAGCCCCAGCATTTT. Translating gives CTSSQVGTRLKNSNQPQHF.

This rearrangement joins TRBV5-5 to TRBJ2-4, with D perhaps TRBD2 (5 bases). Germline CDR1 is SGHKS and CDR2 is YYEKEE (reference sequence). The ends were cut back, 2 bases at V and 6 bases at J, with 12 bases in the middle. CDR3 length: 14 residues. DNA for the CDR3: TGTGCCAGCAGCTTAGAGGGAGTGGGAAACATTCAGTACTTC. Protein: CASSLEGVGNIQYF.

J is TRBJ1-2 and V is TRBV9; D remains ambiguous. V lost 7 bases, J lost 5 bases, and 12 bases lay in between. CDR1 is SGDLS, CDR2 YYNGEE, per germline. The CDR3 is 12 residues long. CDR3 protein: CASRDSGYGYTF. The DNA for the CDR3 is TGTGCCAGCCGGGATTCCGGTTATGGCTACACCTTC.

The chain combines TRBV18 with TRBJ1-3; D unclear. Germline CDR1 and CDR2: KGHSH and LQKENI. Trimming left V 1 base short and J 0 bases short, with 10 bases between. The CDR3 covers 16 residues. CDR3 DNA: TGTGCCAGCTCACCACAAGCGGAGGCCTCTGGAAACACCATATATTTT. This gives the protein CASSPQAEASGNTIYF.

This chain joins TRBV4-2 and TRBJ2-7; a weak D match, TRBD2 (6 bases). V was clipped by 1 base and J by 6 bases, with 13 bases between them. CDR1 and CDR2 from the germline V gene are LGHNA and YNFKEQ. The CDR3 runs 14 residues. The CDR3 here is CASSQGRLGLEQYF. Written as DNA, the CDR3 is TGTGCCAGCAGCCAAGGGAGACTAGGTCTCGAGCAGTACTTC.

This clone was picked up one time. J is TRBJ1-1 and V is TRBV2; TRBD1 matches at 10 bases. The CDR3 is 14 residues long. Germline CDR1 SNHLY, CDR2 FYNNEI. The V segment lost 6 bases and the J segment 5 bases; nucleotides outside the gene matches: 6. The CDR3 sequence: CASSADRGGTEAFF. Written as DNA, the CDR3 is TGTGCCAGCAGCGCGGACAGGGGGGGGACTGAAGCTTTCTTT.

Written as DNA, the CDR3 is TGTGCCAGCAGTTTTCCCGTAGCGGATACTTACGAGCAGTACTTC. Its translation is CASSFPVADTYEQYF. The J gene is TRBJ2-7, the V gene TRBV28; TRBD2 might be the D (6 bases). In germline, CDR1 is MDHEN, CDR2 SYDVKM. The CDR3 extends over 15 amino acids. The V end was cut by 3 bases, the J end by 4 bases, with 16 bases between. Full variable domain (outside the CDR3, taken from reference TRBV28 and TRBJ2-7): DVKVTQSSRYLVKRTGEKVFLECVQDMDHENMFWYRQDPGLGLRLIYFSYDVKMKEKGDIPEGYSVSREKKERFSLILESASTNQTSMYLCASSFPVADTYEQYFGPGTRLTVT.

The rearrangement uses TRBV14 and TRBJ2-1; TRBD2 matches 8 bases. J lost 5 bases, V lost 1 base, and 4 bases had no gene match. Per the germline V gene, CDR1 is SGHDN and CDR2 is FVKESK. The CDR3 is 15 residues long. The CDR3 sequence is CASSQVTGGNNEQFF. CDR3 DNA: TGTGCCAGCAGCCAAGTCACGGGAGGGAACAATGAGCAGTTCTTC.

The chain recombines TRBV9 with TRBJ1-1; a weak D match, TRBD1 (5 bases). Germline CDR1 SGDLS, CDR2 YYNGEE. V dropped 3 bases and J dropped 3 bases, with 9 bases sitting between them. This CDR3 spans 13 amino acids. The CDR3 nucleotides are TGTGCCAGCAGCGCCAGGGTTGACACTGAAGCTTTCTTT. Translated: CASSARVDTEAFF. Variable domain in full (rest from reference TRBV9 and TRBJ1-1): DSGVTQTPKHLITATGQRVTLRCSPRSGDLSVYWYQQSLDQGLQFLIQYYNGEERAKGNILERFSAQQFPDLHSELNLSSLELGDSALYFCASSARVDTEAFFGQGTRLTVV.